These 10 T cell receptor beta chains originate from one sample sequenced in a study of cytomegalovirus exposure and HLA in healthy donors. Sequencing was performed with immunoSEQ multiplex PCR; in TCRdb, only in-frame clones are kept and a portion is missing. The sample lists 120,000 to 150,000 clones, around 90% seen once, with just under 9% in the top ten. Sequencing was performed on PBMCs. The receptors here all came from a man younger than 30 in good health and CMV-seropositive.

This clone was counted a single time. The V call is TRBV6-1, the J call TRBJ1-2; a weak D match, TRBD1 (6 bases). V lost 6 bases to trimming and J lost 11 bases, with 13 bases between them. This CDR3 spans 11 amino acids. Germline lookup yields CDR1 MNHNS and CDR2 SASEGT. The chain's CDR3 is CASSSGQKYTF. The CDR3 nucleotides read TGTGCCAGCAGCTCCGGACAGAAATACACCTTC.

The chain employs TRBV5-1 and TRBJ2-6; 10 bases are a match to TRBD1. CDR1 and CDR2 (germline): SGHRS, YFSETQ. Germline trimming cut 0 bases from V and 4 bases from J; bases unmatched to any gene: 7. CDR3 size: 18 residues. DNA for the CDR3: TGCGCCAGCAGCTTGGAAGGGACAGGGGTTGGCGGGGCCAACGTCCTGACTTTC. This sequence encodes CASSLEGTGVGGANVLTF. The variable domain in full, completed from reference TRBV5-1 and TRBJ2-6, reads KAGVTQTPRYLIKTRGQQVTLSCSPISGHRSVSWYQQTPGQGLQFLFEYFSETQRNKGNFPGRFSGRQFSNSRSEMNVSTLELGDSALYLCASSLEGTGVGGANVLTFGAGSRLTVL.

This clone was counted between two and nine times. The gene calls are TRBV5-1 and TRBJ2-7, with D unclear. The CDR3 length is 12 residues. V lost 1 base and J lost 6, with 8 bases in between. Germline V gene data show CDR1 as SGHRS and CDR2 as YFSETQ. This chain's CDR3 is CASSLIGGEQYF. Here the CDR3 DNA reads TGCGCCAGCAGCTTGATAGGCGGCGAGCAGTACTTC.

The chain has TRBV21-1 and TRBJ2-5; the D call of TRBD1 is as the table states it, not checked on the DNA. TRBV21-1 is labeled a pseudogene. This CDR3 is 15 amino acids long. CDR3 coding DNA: TGTGCCAGCAGCCATAGGCAGGGGGCCCAAGAGACCCAGTACTTC. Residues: CASSHRQGAQETQYF.

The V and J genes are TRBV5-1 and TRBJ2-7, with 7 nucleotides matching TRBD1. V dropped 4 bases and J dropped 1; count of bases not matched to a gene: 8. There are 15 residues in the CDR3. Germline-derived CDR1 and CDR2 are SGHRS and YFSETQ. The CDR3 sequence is CASSVRDSGSYEQYF. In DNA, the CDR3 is TGCGCCAGCAGCGTCCGGGACAGCGGTTCCTACGAGCAGTACTTC. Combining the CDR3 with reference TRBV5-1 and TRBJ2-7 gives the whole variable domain KAGVTQTPRYLIKTRGQQVTLSCSPISGHRSVSWYQQTPGQGLQFLFEYFSETQRNKGNFPGRFSGRQFSNSRSEMNVSTLELGDSALYLCASSVRDSGSYEQYFGPGTRLTVT.

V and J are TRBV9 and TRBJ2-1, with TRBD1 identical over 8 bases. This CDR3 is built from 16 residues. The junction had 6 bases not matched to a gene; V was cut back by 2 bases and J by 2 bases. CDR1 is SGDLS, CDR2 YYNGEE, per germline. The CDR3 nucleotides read TGTGCCAGCAGCGTTTCAGGGACAGGCACCTACAATGAGCAGTTCTTC. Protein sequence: CASSVSGTGTYNEQFF.

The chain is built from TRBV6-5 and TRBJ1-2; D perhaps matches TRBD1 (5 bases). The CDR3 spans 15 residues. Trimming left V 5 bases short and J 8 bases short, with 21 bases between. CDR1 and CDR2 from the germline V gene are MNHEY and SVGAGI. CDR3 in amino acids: CASSAVGGESEGYTF. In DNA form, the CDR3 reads TGTGCCAGCAGTGCCGTTGGGGGGGAGTCGGAGGGCTACACCTTC.

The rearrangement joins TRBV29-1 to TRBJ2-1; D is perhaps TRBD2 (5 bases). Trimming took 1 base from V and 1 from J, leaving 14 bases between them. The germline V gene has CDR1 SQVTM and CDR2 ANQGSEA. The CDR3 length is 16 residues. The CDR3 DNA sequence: TGCAGCGTTGAAGGAGATCAGGACTCGTCCTACAATGAGCAGTTCTTC. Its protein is CSVEGDQDSSYNEQFF.

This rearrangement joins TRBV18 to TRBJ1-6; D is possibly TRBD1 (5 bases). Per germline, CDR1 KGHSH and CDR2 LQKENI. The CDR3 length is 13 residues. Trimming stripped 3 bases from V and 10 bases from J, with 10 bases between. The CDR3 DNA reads TGTGCCAGCTCACCCCCCGGGGGATCACCCCTCCACTTT. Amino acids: CASSPPGGSPLHF.

The CDR3 bases are TGTGCCAGCAGTTACGGGACAGCCACCGGGGAGCTGTTTTTT. Translation: CASSYGTATGELFF. The rearrangement joins TRBV6-5 to TRBJ2-2; 7 nucleotides match TRBD1. V shed 2 bases, J shed 4 bases, and the junction held 1 base outside the gene matches. The CDR3 has 14 amino acids. CDR1 MNHEY and CDR2 SVGAGI come from the germline V gene.